One and the same sample provided the 3 T cell receptor beta chains below, sequenced in a study of blood T cell repertoires in COVID-19. The table came from immunoSEQ multiplex PCR; TCRdb's copy has only in-frame clones and leaves some out. The data hold fewer than 350,000 clones, with 85% to 90% observed a single time. The material sequenced was PBMCs or T cells enriched from blood (not recorded which). Receptors were obtained from a woman aged 25 to 39 with acute COVID-19.

DNA for the CDR3: TGTGCCAGCAGCCCAGCCACTACATACAATGAGCAGTTCTTC. Its translation: CASSPATTYNEQFF. The chain has TRBV9 and TRBJ2-1; the D is unclear. Between the trimmed V and J ends, which lost 4 bases and 4 bases, there was a span of 12 bases. Germline lookup yields CDR1 SGDLS and CDR2 YYNGEE. CDR3 length: 14 residues.

This chain joins TRBV14 and TRBJ1-1, with TRBD1 identical over 8 bases. V lost 3 bases, J lost 10 bases, and 1 base stayed unmatched. The CDR3 runs to 11 residues. The germline gives CDR1 SGHDN, CDR2 FVKESK. The CDR3 spells CASSQTGAAFF. The CDR3 DNA reads as TGTGCCAGCAGCCAGACAGGGGCAGCTTTCTTT.

This chain links TRBV7-9 with TRBJ1-1; possible D gene TRBD1, 6 bases. CDR1 and CDR2 from the germline V gene are SEHNR and FQNEAQ (reference sequence). This CDR3 contains 14 residues. Trimming left V 6 bases short and J 5 bases short, with 16 bases between. The CDR3, as DNA: TGTGCCAGCAGTCGTCCGGGACACGGTACTGAAGCTTTCTTT. This sequence encodes CASSRPGHGTEAFF.